This TCR beta chain was obtained from a study of shared clonotypes between healthy human individuals. Naive CD4+ cells were CD45RA-selected; the remaining cells were memory. Germline values: CDR1 MNHNS, CDR2 SASEGT. V gave up 1 base and J gave up 6 bases, with 13 bases separating them. This CDR3 comprises 14 residues. The repertoire was sequenced with immunoSEQ multiplex PCR; TCRdb's copy has only in-frame clones and lacks some. This table holds about a million clones, roughly 75% found once. The sample was memory CD4+ T cells sorted from blood. Described subset: CD45RA-negative fraction. The TCR comes from a man in his late teens or twenties in good health. J is TRBJ2-7 and V is TRBV6-1; D is undetermined. Written as DNA, the CDR3 is TGTGCCAGCAGTGAAGGGGCAGGCTTGGCCGAGCAGTACTTC. This gives the protein CASSEGAGLAEQYF.